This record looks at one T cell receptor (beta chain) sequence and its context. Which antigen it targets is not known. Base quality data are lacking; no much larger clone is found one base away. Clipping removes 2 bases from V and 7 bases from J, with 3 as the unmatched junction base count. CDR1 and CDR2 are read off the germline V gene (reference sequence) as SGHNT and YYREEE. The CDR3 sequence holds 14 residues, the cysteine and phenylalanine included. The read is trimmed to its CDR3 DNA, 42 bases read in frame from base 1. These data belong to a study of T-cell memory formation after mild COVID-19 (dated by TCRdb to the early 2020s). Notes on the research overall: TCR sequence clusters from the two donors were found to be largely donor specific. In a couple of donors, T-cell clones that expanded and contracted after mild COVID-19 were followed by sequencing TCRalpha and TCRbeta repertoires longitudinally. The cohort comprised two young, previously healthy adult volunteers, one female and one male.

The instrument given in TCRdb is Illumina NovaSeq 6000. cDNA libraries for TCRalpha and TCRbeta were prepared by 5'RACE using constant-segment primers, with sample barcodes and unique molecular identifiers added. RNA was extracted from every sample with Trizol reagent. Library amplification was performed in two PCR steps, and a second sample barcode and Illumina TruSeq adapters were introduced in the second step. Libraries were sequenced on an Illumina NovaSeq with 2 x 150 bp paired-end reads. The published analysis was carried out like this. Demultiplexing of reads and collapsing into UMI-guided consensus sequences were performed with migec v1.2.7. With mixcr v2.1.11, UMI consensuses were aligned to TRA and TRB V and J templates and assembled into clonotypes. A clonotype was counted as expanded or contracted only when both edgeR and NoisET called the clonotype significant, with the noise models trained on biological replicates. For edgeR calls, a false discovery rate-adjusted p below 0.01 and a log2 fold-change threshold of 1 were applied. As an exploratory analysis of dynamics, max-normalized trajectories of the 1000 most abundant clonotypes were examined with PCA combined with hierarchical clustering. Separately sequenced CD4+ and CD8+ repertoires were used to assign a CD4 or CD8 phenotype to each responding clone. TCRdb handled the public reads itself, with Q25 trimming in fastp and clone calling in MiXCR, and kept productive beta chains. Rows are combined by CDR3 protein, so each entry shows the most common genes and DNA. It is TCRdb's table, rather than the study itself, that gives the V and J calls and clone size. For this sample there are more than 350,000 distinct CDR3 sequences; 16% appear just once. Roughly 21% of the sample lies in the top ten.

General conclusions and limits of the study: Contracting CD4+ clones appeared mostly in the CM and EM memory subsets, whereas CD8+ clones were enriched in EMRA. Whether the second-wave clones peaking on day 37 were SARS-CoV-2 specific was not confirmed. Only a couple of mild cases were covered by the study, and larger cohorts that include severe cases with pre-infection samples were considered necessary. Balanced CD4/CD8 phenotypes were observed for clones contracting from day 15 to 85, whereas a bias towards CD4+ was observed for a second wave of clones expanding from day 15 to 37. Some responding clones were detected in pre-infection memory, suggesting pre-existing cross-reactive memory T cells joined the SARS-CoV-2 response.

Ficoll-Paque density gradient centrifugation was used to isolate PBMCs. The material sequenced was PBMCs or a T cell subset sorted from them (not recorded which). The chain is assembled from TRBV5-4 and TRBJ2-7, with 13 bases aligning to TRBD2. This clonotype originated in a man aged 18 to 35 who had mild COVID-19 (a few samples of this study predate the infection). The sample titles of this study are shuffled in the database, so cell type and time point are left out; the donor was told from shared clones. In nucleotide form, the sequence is TGTGCCAGCAGCTTACTAGCGGGGGGGCAGGAGCAGTACTTC. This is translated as CASSLLAGGQEQYF. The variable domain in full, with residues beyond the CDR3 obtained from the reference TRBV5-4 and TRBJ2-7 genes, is ETGVTQSPTHLIKTRGQQVTLRCSSQSGHNTVSWYQQALGQGPQFIFQYYREEENGRGNFPPRFSGLQFPNYSSELNVNALELDDSALYLCASSLLAGGQEQYFGPGTRLTVT.